The T cell receptor beta chain described here comes from a study of cytomegalovirus exposure and HLA in healthy donors. Study results and caveats: TCR beta V segments were, for the most part, productive about 90% or about 30% of the time in an earlier analysis. Later, TCR association rates were found to vary by HLA locus, highest for DRB1 and lowest for HLA-C. The study had only CMV serostatus as immune exposure information. Looking again later, the authors saw that most CMV-associated TCR beta chains seemed HLA-restricted.

The CDR3 length is 16 residues. Germline values: CDR1 MNHNY, CDR2 SVGAGI (reference sequence). V lost 5 bases and J lost 7; bases outside the gene matches: 13. 60 Vbeta and 13 Jbeta primers were used in PCR. Some clones are missing from TCRdb's copy, which holds only in-frame ones; the method was immunoSEQ multiplex PCR. The data contain about 57,000 clones, roughly 80% of them singletons. In regard to this clone: What it binds is unknown.

The source material was PBMCs. This TCR was recovered from a man aged 30 to 45 in good health and CMV-seronegative. The chain links TRBV6-6 to TRBJ2-1, with TRBD2 identical over 8 bases. In DNA form, the CDR3 reads TGTGCCAGCAGTGCAAGCCCGGGTAGCGGGGTAAATGAGCAGTTCTTC. Amino acids: CASSASPGSGVNEQFF.